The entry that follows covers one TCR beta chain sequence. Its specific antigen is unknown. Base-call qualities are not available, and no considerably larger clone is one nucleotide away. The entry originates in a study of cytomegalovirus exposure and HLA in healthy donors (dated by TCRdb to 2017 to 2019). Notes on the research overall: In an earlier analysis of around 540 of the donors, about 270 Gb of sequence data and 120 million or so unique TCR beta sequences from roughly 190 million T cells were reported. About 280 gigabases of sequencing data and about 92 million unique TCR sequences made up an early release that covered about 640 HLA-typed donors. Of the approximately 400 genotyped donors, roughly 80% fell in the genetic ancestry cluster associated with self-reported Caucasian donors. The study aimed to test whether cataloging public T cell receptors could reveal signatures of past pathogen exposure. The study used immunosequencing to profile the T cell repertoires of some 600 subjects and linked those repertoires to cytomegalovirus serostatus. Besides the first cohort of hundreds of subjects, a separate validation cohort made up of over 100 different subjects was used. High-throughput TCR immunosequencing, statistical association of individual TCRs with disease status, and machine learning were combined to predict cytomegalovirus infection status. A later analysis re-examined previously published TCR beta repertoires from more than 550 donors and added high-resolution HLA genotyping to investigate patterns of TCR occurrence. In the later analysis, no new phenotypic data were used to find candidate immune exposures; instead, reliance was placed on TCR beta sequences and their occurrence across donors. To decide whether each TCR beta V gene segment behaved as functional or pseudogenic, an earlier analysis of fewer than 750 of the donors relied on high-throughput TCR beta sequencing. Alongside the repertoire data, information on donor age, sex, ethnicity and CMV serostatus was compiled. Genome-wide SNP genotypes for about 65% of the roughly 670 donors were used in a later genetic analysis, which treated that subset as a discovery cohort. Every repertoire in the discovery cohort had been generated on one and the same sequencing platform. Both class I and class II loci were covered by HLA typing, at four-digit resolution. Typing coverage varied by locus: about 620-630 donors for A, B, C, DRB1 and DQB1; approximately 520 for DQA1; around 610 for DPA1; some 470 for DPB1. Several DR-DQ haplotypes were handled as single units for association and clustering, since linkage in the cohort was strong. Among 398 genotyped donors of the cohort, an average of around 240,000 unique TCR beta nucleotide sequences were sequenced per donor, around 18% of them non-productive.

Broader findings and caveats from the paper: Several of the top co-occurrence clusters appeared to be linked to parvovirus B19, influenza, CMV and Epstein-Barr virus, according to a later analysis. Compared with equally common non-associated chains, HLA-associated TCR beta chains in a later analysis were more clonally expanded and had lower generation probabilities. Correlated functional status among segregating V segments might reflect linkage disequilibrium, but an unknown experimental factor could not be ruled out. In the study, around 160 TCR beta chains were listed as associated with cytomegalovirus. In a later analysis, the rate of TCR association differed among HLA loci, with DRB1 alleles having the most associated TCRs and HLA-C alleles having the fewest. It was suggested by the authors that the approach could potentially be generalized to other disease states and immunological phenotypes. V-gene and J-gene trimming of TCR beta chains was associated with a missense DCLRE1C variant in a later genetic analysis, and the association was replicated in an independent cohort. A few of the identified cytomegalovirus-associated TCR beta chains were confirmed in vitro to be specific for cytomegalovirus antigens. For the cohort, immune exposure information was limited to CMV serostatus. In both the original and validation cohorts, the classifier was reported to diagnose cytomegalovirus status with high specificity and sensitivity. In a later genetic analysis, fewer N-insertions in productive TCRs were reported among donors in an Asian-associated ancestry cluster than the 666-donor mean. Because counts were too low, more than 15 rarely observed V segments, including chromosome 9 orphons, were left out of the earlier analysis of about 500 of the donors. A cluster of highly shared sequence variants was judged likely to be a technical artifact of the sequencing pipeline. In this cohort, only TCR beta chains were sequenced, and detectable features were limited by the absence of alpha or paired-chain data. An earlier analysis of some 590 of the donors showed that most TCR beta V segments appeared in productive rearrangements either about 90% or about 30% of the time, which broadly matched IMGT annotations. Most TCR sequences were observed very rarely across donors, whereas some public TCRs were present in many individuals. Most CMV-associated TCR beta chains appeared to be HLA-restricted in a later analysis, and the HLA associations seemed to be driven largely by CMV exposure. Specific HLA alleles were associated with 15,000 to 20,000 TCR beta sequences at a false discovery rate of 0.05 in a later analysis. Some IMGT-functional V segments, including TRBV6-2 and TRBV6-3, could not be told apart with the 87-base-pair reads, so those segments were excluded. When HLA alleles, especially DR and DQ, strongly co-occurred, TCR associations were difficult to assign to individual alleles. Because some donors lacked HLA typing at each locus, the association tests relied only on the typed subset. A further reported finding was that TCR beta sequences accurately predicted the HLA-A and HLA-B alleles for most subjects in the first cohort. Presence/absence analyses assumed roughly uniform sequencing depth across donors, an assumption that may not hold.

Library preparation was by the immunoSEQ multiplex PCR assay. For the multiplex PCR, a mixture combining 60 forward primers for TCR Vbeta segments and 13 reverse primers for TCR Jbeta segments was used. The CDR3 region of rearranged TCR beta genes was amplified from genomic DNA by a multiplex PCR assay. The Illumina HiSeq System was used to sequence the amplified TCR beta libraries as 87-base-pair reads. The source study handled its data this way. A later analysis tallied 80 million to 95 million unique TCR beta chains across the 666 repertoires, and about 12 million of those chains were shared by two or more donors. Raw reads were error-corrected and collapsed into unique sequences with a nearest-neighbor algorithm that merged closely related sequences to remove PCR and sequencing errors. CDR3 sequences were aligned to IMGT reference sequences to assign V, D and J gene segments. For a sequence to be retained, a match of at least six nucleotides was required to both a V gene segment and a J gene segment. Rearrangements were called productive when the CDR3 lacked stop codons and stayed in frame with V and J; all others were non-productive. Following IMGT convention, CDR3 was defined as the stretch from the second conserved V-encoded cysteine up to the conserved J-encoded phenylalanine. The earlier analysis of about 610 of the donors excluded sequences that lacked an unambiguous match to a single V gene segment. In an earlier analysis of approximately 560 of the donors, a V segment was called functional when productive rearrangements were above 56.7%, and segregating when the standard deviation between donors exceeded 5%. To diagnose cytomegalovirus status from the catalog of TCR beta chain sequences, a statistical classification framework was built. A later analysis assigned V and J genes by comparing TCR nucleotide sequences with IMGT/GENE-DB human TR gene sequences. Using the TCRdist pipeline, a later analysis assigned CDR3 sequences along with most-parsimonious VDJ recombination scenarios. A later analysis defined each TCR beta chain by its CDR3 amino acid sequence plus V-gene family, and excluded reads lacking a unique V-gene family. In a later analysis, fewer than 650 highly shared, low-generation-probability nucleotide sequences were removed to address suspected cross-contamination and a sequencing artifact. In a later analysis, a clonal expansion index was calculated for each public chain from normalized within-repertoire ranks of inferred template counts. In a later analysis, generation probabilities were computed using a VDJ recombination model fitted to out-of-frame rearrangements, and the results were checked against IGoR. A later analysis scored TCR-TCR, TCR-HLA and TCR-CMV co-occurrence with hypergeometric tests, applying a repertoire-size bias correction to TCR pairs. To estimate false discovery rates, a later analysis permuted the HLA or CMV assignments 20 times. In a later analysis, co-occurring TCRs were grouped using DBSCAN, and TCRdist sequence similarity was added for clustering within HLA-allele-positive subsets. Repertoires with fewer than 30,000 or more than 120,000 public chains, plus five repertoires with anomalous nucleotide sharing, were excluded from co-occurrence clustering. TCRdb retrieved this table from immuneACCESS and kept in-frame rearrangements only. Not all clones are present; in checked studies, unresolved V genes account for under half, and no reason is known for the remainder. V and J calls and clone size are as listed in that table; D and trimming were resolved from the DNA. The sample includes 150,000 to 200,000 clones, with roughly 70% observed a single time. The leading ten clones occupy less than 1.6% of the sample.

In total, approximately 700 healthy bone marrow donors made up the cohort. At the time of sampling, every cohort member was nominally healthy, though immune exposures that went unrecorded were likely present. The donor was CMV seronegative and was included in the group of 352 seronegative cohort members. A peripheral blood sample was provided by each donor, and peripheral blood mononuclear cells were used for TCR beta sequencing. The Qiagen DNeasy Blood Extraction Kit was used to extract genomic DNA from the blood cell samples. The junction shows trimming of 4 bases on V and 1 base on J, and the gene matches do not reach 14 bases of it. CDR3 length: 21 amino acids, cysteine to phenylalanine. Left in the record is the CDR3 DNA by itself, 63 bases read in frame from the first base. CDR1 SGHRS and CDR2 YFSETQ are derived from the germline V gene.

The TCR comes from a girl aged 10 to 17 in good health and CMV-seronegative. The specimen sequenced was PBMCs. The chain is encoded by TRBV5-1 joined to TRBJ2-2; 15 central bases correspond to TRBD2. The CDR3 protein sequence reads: CASSPGLAGGASDLNTGELFF. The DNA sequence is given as TGCGCCAGCAGCCCGGGACTAGCGGGGGGCGCTAGTGATTTGAACACCGGGGAGCTGTTTTTT.